Listed below are T cell receptor beta chains from one sample, sequenced in a study of shared clonotypes between healthy human individuals. Clones were read by immunoSEQ multiplex PCR, and TCRdb kept only the in-frame ones, dropping some. The top ten hold approximately 13% of the sample, which has around 500,000 clones, roughly 83% seen once. Sequences were obtained from PBMCs. These receptors were obtained from a woman between 40 and 55 years old in good health. Some clones in this sample may be carry-over from other donors' samples. Each CDR3 is given with its conserved first and last residue. The D gene is left open where the match is weak. Expanded clones get a size class; other rows say once, few or many, or leave the size out.

J | D | size | V | CDR3 | DNA
TRBJ2-7 | NA | NA | TRBV11-3 | CASSLAGSYEQYF | TGTGCCAGCAGCTTAGCGGGCTCCTACGAGCAGTACTTC
TRBJ2-6 | TRBD1 | NA | TRBV7-6 | CASSGGQGQSGANVLTF | TGTGCCAGCAGCGGGGGACAGGGTCAGTCTGGGGCCAACGTCCTGACTTTC
TRBJ2-3 | TRBD1 | NA | TRBV11-2 | CASSFDRGTNTQYF | TGTGCCAGCAGCTTTGACAGGGGCACAAATACGCAGTATTTT
TRBJ2-7 | NA | NA | TRBV7-2 | CASSLAGYTSEQYF | TGTGCCAGCAGCTTAGCTGGCTACACCAGCGAGCAGTACTTC
TRBJ2-2 | TRBD2 | NA | TRBV5-6 | CASSLGLAGVRTGELFF | TGTGCCAGCAGCTTGGGTCTAGCGGGAGTCAGGACCGGGGAGCTGTTTTTT
TRBJ2-7 | NA | NA | TRBV27 | CASSKGRLGLEQYF | TGTGCCAGCAGTAAGGGACGTTTGGGGCTTGAGCAGTACTTC
TRBJ2-7 | NA | NA | TRBV27 | CASSPHISPYEQYF | TGTGCCAGCAGTCCCCATATTTCCCCCTACGAGCAGTACTTC
TRBJ2-7 | TRBD2 | once | TRBV7-2 | CASSGTSGRYEQYF | TGTGCCAGCAGCGGGACTAGCGGGAGGTACGAGCAGTACTTC
TRBJ2-1 | NA | NA | TRBV10-3 | CAISESGTLASQFF | TGTGCCATCAGTGAGTCGGGGACTTTGGCTTCGCAGTTCTTC
TRBJ1-1 | NA | NA | TRBV28 | CASDGPGLNTEAFF | TGTGCCAGCGACGGTCCAGGGCTGAACACTGAAGCTTTCTTT
TRBJ2-7 | NA | NA | TRBV7-2 | CASSLTPGNNYEQYF | TGTGCCAGCAGCTTAACTCCGGGGAACAACTACGAGCAGTACTTC
TRBJ1-1 | NA | NA | TRBV30 | CAWSRDTTEAFF | TGTGCCTGGAGTAGGGATACCACTGAAGCTTTCTTT
TRBJ2-7 | NA | NA | TRBV18 | CASSSTVSYEQYF | TGTGCCAGCTCATCGACAGTCTCCTACGAGCAGTACTTC
TRBJ1-4 | TRBD1 | NA | TRBV6-1 | CASSDSTGDGEKLFF | TGTGCCAGCAGTGACTCGACAGGGGATGGTGAAAAACTGTTTTTT
TRBJ2-3 | TRBD2 | NA | TRBV2 | CASSELPSGRTDTQYF | TGTGCCAGCAGTGAATTGCCTAGCGGGAGGACAGATACGCAGTATTTT
TRBJ2-7 | TRBD2 | NA | TRBV7-9 | CASTQGGGSYEQYF | TGTGCCAGCACCCAGGGCGGGGGCTCCTACGAGCAGTACTTC
TRBJ2-3 | TRBD2 | NA | TRBV2 | CASSQGLAESTDTQYF | TGTGCCAGCAGTCAGGGACTAGCGGAAAGCACAGATACGCAGTATTTT
TRBJ2-1 | NA | few | TRBV7-3 | CASSLVDSIYNEQFF | TGTGCCAGCAGCTTAGTGGACAGCATCTACAATGAGCAGTTCTTC
TRBJ1-1 | NA | NA | TRBV6-5 | CASSPQPTGNTEAFF | TGTGCCAGCAGTCCCCAACCGACAGGGAACACTGAAGCTTTCTTT
TRBJ1-3 | TRBD1 | NA | TRBV30 | CAWTRTGVPGNTIYF | TGTGCCTGGACCCGGACAGGGGTCCCTGGAAACACCATATATTTT
TRBJ1-5 | NA | once | TRBV21-1 | CASSKEGQHF | TGTGCCAGCAGCAAAGAGGGCCAGCATTTT
TRBJ1-2 | TRBD1 | few | TRBV7-2 | CASSLADRGKAYGYTF | TGTGCCAGCAGCTTAGCGGACAGGGGGAAGGCCTATGGCTACACCTTC
TRBJ2-1 | NA | NA | TRBV5-6 | CASSLQGGSNEQFF | TGTGCCAGCAGCCTCCAAGGGGGGAGCAATGAGCAGTTCTTC
TRBJ2-5 | TRBD1 | NA | TRBV18 | CASSGQGQETQYF | TGTGCCAGCTCGGGACAGGGCCAAGAGACCCAGTACTTC
TRBJ1-1 | TRBD1 | NA | TRBV18 | CASSRDRGTEAFF | TGTGCCAGCTCACGGGACAGGGGGACTGAAGCTTTCTTT
TRBJ1-5 | NA | few | TRBV19 | CASSILGRDLGAQHF | TGTGCCAGTAGTATATTAGGGCGGGACCTCGGGGCCCAGCATTTT
TRBJ1-1 | NA | NA | TRBV5-5 | CASSLGLLGTSEAFF | TGTGCCAGCAGCTTGGGGCTGCTGGGGACGTCTGAAGCTTTCTTT
TRBJ2-3 | NA | NA | TRBV19 | CASSGLSTDTQYF | TGTGCCAGTAGTGGCCTGAGCACAGATACGCAGTATTTT
TRBJ1-5 | NA | many | TRBV6-1 | CASSEDVTGNQPQHF | TGTGCCAGCAGTGAAGACGTCACAGGCAATCAGCCCCAGCATTTT
TRBJ1-4 | TRBD1 | NA | TRBV7-8 | CASTQGQVEPSTNEKLFF | TGTGCCAGCACTCAGGGACAGGTTGAACCATCAACTAATGAAAAACTGTTTTTT
TRBJ1-6 | NA | NA | TRBV27 | CASSFGQSSYNSPLHF | TGTGCCAGCAGTTTCGGTCAGAGCTCCTATAATTCACCCCTCCACTTT
TRBJ2-2 | TRBD2 | NA | TRBV2 | CASSEGTSGRAYTGELFF | TGTGCCAGCAGTGAAGGGACTAGCGGGAGGGCCTACACCGGGGAGCTGTTTTTT
TRBJ2-7 | NA | NA | TRBV6-5 | CASSYSTWAGWSEQYF | TGTGCCAGCAGTTACTCTACATGGGCAGGGTGGAGCGAGCAGTACTTC
TRBJ1-6 | NA | once | TRBV15 | CATSRRQAGSPLHF | TGTGCCACCAGCCGGCGACAGGCGGGTTCACCCCTCCACTTT
TRBJ2-7 | NA | few | TRBV2 | CASVLAYEQYF | TGTGCCAGCGTCCTAGCCTACGAGCAGTACTTC
TRBJ1-2 | NA | many | TRBV14 | CASSQGAFGYTF | TGTGCCAGCAGCCAAGGGGCTTTTGGCTACACCTTC
TRBJ2-5 | NA | NA | TRBV6-1 | CASTPIRRETQYF | TGTGCCAGCACCCCGATTCGACGGGAGACCCAGTACTTC
TRBJ2-3 | NA | NA | TRBV4-2 | CASSQESGYTDTQYF | TGTGCCAGCAGCCAAGAAAGCGGGTACACAGATACGCAGTATTTT
TRBJ2-7 | NA | once | TRBV29-1 | CSVGSASYEQYF | TGCAGCGTTGGGTCCGCGTCCTACGAGCAGTACTTC
TRBJ2-7 | NA | few | TRBV18 | CASSPLYEQYF | TGTGCCAGCTCACCACTGTACGAGCAGTACTTC
TRBJ2-7 | TRBD1 | NA | TRBV11-2 | CASSFLNRGVYEQYF | TGTGCCAGCAGCTTCCTAAACAGGGGGGTCTACGAGCAGTACTTC
TRBJ2-1 | NA | few | TRBV28 | CASSLSSSYNEQFF | TGTGCCAGCAGTTTATCTAGCTCCTACAATGAGCAGTTCTTC
TRBJ2-7 | TRBD2 | NA | TRBV6-4 | CASSDSKLAGGDEQYF | TGTGCCAGCAGTGACTCGAAACTAGCGGGAGGAGACGAGCAGTACTTC
TRBJ1-1 | NA | NA | TRBV29-1 | CSVRGTFSRTEAFF | TGCAGCGTCCGGGGGACATTCTCGCGGACTGAAGCTTTCTTT
TRBJ2-1 | TRBD2 | NA | TRBV19 | CASSRTSGVDNEQFF | TGTGCCAGTAGCAGGACTAGCGGGGTTGACAATGAGCAGTTCTTC
TRBJ2-5 | TRBD1 | NA | TRBV28 | CASSPRGGMVKTQYF | TGTGCCAGCAGTCCCCGAGGGGGCATGGTAAAGACCCAGTACTTC
TRBJ1-1 | NA | NA | TRBV7-2 | CASSSAVGGNTEAFF | TGTGCCAGCAGCTCGGCCGTCGGGGGGAACACTGAAGCTTTCTTT
TRBJ1-6 | NA | NA | TRBV30 | CAWSVQRNNLYNSPLHF | TGTGCCTGGAGTGTACAAAGGAACAATTTATATAATTCACCCCTCCACTTT
TRBJ2-7 | NA | NA | TRBV6-1 | CASSEEVYEQYF | TGTGCCAGCAGTGAAGAAGTCTACGAGCAGTACTTC
TRBJ2-1 | NA | NA | TRBV5-1 | CASSLASPFLDEQFF | TGCGCCAGCAGCTTGGCCAGTCCTTTTTTGGATGAGCAGTTCTTC